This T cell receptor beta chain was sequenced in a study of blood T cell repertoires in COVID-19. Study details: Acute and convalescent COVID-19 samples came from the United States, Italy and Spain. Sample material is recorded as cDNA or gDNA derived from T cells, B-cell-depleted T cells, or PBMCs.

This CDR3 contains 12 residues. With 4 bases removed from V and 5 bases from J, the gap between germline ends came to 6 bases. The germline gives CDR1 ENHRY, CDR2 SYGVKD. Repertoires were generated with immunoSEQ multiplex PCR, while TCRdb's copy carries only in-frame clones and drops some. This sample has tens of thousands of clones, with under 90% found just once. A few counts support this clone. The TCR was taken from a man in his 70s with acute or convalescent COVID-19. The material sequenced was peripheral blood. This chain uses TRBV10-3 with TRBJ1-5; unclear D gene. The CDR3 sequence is CAISVGDQPQHF. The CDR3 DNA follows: TGTGCCATCAGTGTAGGAGATCAGCCCCAGCATTTT.